The T cell receptor (beta chain) described here comes from a study of cytomegalovirus exposure and HLA in healthy donors. This CDR3 region has 12 residues. Germline V CDR1 and CDR2: SNHLY, FYNNEI. The V and J ends lost 5 bases and 1 base respectively, with 6 bases between them. For this clone: The antigen is unknown.

The study, taken as a whole, reports: With DRB1 most and HLA-C fewest, TCR association rates differed between HLA loci in a later analysis. Later work associated 16,951 TCR beta sequences with HLA alleles at 0.05 false discovery rate. Later findings reportedly placed an Asian-associated ancestry cluster below the roughly 700-donor mean for N-insertions. A previous analysis found most TCR beta V segments productive roughly 87% or roughly 30% of the time.

Both 60 Vbeta primers and 13 Jbeta primers went into the PCR. Only in-frame clones appear in the TCRdb table, and some are missing; sequencing was by immunoSEQ multiplex PCR. Found here are over 150,000 clones, roughly 80% of them singletons; the top ten hold over 4.5%. Sequenced input: PBMCs. The chain has TRBV2 and TRBJ2-7; D not resolved. This receptor was identified in a male donor in good health and CMV-seronegative. CDR3 sequence: CASSYQSYEQYF. The CDR3, as DNA: TGTGCCAGCAGTTACCAGTCCTACGAGCAGTACTTC.